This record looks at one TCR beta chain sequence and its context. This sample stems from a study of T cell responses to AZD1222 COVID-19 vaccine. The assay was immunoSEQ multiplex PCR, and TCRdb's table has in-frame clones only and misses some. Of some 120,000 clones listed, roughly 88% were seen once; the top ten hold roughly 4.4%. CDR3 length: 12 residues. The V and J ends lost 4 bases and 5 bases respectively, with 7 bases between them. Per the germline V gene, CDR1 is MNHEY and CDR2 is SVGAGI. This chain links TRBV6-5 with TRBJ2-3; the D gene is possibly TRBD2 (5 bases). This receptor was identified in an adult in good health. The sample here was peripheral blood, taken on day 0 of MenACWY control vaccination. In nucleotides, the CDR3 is TGTGCCAGCAGTTCACGGGGAGATACGCAGTATTTT. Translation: CASSSRGDTQYF.